The clone carrying this T cell receptor beta chain came up a few times. These data come from a study of beta chain features in type 1 diabetes. The overall study: Age, gender, cell numbers and subset yield matched between patients and controls.

CDR1 and CDR2 from the germline V gene are GTSNPN and SVGIG (reference sequence). The CDR3 has 17 amino acids. All of the isolated RNA was reverse transcribed, so expressed TCRB transcripts were sequenced. Only in-frame clones appear in the TCRdb table, and some are missing; sequencing was by immunoSEQ multiplex PCR. This table has roughly 170,000 clones, approximately 13% appearing once. The V and J genes are TRBV30 and TRBJ2-5, with 10 bases that match TRBD2. The J call may be incorrect, as the DNA end agrees better with TRBJ2-7. This sequence was found in a woman aged 18 to 35 in good health. Specimen: central memory CD4+ T cells from blood. CDR3 sequence reads: CAWSPNPGLAKSYEQYF. In DNA, the CDR3 is TGTGCCTGGAGTCCCAATCCGGGACTAGCGAAATCCTACGAGCAGTACTTC.